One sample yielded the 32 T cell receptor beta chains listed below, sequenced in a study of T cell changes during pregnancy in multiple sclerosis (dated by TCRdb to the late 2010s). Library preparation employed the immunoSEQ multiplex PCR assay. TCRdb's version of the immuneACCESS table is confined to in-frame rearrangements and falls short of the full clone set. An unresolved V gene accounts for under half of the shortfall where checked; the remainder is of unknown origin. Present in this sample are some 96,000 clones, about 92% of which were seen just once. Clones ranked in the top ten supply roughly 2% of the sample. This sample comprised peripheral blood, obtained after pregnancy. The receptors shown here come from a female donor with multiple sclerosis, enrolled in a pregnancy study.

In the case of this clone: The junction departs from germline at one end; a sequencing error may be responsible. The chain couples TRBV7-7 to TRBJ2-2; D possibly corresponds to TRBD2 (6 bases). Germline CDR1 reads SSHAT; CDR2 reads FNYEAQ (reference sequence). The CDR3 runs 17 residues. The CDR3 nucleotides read TGTGCTAGCAGCTTAGACGGGAGCCTTGGAGACACCGGGGAGCTGTTTTTT. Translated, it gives CASSLDGSLGDTGELFF.

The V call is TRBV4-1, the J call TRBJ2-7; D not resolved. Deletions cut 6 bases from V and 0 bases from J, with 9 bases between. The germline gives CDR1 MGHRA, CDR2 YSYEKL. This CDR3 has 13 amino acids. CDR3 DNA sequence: TGCGCCAGCAGTGCGCGGAGCTCCTACGAGCAGTACTTC. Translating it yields CASSARSSYEQYF.

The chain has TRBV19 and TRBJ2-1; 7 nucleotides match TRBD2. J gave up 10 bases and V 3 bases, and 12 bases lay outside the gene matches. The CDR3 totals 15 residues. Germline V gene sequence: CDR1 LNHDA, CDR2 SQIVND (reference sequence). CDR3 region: CASSIKAGEGREQFF. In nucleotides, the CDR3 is TGTGCCAGTAGTATTAAGGCGGGGGAGGGGCGGGAGCAGTTCTTC.

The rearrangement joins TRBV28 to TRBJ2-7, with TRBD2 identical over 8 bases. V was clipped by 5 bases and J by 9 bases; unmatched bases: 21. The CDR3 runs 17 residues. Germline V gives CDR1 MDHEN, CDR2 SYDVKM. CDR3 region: CASSLATRLGSSGVQYF. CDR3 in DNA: TGTGCCAGCAGTCTAGCGACTCGACTAGGGAGTAGCGGGGTGCAGTACTTC.

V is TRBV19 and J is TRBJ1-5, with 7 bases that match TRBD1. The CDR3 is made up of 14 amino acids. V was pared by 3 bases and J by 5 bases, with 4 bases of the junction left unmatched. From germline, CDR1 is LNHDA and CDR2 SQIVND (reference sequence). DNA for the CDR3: TGTGCCAGTAGTATCGGACAGGTTTATCAGCCCCAGCATTTT. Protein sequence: CASSIGQVYQPQHF.

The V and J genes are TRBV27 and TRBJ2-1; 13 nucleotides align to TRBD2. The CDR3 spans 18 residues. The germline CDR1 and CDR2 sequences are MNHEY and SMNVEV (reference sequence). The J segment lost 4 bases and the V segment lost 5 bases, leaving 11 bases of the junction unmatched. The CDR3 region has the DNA TGTGCCAGCAGTATACGACTAGCGGGAGGCCCAAGATACAATGAGCAGTTCTTC. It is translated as CASSIRLAGGPRYNEQFF.

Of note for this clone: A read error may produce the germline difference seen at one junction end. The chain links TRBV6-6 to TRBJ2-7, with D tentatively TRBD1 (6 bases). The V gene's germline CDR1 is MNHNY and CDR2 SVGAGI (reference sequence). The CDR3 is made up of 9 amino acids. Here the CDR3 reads CASSYSTGF. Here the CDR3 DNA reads TGTGCCAGCAGTTACTCGACAGGCTTC.

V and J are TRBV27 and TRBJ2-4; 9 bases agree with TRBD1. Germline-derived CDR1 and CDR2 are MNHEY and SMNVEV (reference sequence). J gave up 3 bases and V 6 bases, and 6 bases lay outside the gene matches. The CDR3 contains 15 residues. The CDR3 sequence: CASSRDREGKNIQYF. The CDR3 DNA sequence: TGTGCCAGCAGCAGGGACAGGGAGGGCAAAAACATTCAGTACTTC.

CDR3 in amino acids: CASNKLAGGWGEQFF. DNA of the CDR3: TGTGCCAGCAACAAACTAGCGGGGGGGTGGGGTGAGCAGTTCTTC. The chain joins TRBV7-2 to TRBJ2-1, with 13 bases fitting TRBD2. The length of the CDR3 is 15 residues. Germline V lookup: CDR1 SGHTA, CDR2 FQGNSA. J gave up 9 bases and V 7 bases, and 9 bases lay outside the gene matches.

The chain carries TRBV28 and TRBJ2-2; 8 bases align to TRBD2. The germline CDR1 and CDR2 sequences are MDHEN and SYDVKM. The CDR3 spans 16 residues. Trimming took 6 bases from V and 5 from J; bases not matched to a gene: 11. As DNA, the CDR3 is TGTGCCAGCAGCCGAAGCGGGAGAAGGTTAACCGGGGAGCTGTTTTTT. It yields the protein CASSRSGRRLTGELFF. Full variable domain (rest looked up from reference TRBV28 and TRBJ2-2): DVKVTQSSRYLVKRTGEKVFLECVQDMDHENMFWYRQDPGLGLRLIYFSYDVKMKEKGDIPEGYSVSREKKERFSLILESASTNQTSMYLCASSRSGRRLTGELFFGEGSRLTVL.

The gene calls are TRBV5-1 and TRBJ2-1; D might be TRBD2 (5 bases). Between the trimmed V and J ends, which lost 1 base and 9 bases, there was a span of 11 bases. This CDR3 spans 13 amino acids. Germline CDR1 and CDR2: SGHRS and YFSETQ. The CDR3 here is CASSLSQAGEQFF. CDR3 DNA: TGCGCCAGCAGCTTGTCCCAGGCGGGTGAGCAGTTCTTC.

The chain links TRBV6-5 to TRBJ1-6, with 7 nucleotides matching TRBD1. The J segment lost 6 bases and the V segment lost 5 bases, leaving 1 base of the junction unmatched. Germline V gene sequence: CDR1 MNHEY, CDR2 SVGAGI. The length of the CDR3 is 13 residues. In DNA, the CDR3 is TGTGCCAGCAGTACAGGGGTTAATTCACCCCTCCACTTT. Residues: CASSTGVNSPLHF.

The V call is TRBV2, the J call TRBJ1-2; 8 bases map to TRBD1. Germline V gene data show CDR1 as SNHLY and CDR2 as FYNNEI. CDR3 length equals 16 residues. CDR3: CATQGASSGQAYGYTF. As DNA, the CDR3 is TGTGCAACCCAGGGGGCCAGCTCAGGGCAGGCCTATGGCTACACCTTC.

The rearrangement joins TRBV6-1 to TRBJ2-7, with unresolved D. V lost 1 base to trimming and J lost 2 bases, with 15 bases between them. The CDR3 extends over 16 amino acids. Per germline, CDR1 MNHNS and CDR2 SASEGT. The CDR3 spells CASSEDRVFPAYEQYF. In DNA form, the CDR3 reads TGTGCCAGCAGTGAAGATCGGGTATTCCCGGCCTACGAGCAGTACTTC.

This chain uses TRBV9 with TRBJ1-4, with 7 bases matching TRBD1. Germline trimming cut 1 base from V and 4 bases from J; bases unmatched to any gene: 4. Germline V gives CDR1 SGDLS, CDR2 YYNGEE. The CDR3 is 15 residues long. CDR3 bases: TGTGCCAGCAGCGTAATGACAGGGATTAATGAAAAACTGTTTTTT. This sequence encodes CASSVMTGINEKLFF.

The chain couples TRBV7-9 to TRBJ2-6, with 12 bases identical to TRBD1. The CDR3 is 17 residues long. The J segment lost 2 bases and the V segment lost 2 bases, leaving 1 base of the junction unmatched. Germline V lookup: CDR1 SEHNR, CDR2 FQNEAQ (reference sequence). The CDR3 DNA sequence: TGTGCCAGCAGCTTAAGGGACAGGGGGCCTGGGGCCAACGTCCTGACTTTC. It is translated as CASSLRDRGPGANVLTF.

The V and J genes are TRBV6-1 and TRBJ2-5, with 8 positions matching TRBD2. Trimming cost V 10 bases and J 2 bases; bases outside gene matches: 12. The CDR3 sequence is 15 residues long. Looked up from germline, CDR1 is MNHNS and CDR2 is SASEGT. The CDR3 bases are TGTGCCACCCATCTAGCGGGCGCGGGTCAAGAGACCCAGTACTTC. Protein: CATHLAGAGQETQYF.

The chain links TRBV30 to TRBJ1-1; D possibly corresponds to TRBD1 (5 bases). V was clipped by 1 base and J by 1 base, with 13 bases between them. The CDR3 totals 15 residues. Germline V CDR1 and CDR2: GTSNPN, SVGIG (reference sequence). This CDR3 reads CAWSAGWGENTEAFF. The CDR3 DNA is TGTGCCTGGAGTGCGGGGTGGGGGGAGAACACTGAAGCTTTCTTT.

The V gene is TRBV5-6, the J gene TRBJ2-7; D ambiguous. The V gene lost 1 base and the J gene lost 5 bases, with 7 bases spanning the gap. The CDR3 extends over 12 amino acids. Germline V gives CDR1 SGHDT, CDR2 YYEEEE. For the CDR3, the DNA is TGTGCCAGCAGCTTGAGTGGGCACGAGCAGTACTTC. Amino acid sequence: CASSLSGHEQYF.

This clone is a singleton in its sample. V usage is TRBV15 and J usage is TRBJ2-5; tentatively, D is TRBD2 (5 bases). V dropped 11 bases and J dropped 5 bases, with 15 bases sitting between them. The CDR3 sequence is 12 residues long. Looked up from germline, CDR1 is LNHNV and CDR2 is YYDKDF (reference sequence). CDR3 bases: TGTGCCGCCGCCGAGGGCGGGGAGACCCAGTACTTC. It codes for CAAAEGGETQYF.

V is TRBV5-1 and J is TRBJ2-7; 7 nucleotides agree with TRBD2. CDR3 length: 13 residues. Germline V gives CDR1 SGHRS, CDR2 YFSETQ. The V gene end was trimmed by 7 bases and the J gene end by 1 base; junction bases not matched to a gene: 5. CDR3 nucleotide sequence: TGCGCCAGCGCGGAGGGAGGGTCCTACGAGCAGTACTTC. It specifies CASAEGGSYEQYF. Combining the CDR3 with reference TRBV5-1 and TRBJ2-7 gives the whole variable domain KAGVTQTPRYLIKTRGQQVTLSCSPISGHRSVSWYQQTPGQGLQFLFEYFSETQRNKGNFPGRFSGRQFSNSRSEMNVSTLELGDSALYLCASAEGGSYEQYFGPGTRLTVT.

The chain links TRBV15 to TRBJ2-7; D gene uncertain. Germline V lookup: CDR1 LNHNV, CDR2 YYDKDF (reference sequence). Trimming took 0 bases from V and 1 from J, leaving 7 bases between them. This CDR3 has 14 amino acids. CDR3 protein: CATSRDGRSYEQYF. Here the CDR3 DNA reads TGTGCCACCAGCAGAGATGGCCGTTCCTACGAGCAGTACTTC.

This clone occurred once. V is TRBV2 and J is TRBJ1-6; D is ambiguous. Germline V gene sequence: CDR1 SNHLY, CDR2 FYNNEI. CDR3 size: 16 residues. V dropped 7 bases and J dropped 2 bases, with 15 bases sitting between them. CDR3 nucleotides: TGTGCCAGCAAAAGACGGGATTCCACCTATAATTCACCCCTCCACTTT. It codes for CASKRRDSTYNSPLHF.

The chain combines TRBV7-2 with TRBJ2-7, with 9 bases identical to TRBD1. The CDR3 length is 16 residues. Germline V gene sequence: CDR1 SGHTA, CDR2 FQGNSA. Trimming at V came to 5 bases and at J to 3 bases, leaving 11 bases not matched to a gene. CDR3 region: CASSLQPPGQGYEQYF. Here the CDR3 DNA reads TGTGCCAGCAGCCTACAACCTCCGGGACAGGGCTACGAGCAGTACTTC.

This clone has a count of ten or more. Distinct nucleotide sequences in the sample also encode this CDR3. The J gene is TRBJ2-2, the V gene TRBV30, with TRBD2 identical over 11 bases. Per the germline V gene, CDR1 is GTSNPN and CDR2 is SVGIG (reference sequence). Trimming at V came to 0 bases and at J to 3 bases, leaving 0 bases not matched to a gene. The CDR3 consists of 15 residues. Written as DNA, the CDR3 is TGTGCCTGGAGTGTACTAGCGGGAGACACCGGGGAGCTGTTTTTT. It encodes CAWSVLAGDTGELFF. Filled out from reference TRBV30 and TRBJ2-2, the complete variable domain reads SQTIHQWPATLVQPVGSPLSLECTVEGTSNPNLYWYRQAAGRGLQLLFYSVGIGQISSEVPQNLSASRPQDRQFILSSKKLLLSDSGFYLCAWSVLAGDTGELFFGEGSRLTVL.

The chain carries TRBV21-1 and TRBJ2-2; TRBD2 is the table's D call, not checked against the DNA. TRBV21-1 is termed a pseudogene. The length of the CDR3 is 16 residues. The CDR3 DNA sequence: TGTGCCAGCAGCAGGCGGGACTCCACCAGTACCGGGGAGCTGTTTTTT. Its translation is CASSRRDSTSTGELFF.

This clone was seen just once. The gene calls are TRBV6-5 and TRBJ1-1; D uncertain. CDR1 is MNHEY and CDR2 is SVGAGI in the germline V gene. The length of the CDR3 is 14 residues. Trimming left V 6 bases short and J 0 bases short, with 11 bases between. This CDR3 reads CASRIQVLNTEAFF. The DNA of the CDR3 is TGTGCCAGCAGGATCCAGGTTTTGAACACTGAAGCTTTCTTT.

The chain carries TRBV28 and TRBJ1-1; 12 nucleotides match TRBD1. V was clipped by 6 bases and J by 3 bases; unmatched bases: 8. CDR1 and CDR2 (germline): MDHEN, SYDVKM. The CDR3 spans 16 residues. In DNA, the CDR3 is TGTGCCAGCAGGGGACAGGGGGCCCTAAGATACACTGAAGCTTTCTTT. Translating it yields CASRGQGALRYTEAFF.

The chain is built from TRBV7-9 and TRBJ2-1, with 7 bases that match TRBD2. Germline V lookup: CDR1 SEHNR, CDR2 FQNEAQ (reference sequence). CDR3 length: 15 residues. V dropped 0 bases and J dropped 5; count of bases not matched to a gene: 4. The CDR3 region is CASSLAGGVDNEQFF. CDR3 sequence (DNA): TGTGCCAGCAGCTTAGCGGGAGGGGTGGACAATGAGCAGTTCTTC.

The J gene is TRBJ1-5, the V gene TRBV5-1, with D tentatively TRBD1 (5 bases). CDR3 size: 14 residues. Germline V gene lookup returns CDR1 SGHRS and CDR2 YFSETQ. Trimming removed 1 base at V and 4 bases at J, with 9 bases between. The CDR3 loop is CASSLSGKNQPQHF. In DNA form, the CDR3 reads TGCGCCAGCAGCTTGTCAGGGAAAAATCAGCCCCAGCATTTT.

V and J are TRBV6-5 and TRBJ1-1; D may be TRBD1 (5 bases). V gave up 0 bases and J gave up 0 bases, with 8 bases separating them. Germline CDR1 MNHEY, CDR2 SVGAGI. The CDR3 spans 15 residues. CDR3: CASSYSGHLNTEAFF. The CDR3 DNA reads TGTGCCAGCAGTTACTCCGGACACCTGAACACTGAAGCTTTCTTT.

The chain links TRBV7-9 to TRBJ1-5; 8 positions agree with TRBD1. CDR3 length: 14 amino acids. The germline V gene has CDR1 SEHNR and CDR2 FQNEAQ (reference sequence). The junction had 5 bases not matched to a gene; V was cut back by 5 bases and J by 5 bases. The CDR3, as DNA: TGTGCCAGCAGCCTCGGGACAGGAGATCAGCCCCAGCATTTT. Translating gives CASSLGTGDQPQHF.